This T cell receptor (beta chain) was retrieved from a study of T cell repertoires in cytomegalovirus infection. Whole-study context: An indication of both CMV infection and matching HLA type came from public TCR beta signatures. General study points: HLA-C-restricted CMV clonotypes gave the most frequent clonotype in two of eight donors.

This CDR3 region has 12 residues. The V end was cut by 2 bases, the J end by 5 bases, with 6 bases between. CDR1 is SNHLY and CDR2 is FYNNEI in the germline V gene. This clonotype occurred many times. The antigen remains unidentified. A single record per CDR3 protein comes from TCRdb applying MiXCR to the reads. The sample carries approximately 130,000 distinct CDR3 sequences, 8% to 9% recorded once. This rearrangement joins TRBV2 to TRBJ1-2; no definite D call. The sequenced sample was PBMCs. The receptor was derived from a human donor in good health (CMV status not recorded). Some clones in this sample may be carry-over from other donors' samples. CDR3 amino acids: CASSEWSYGYTF. CDR3 in DNA: TGTGCCAGCAGTGAATGGAGTTATGGCTACACCTTC.